Listed below are T cell receptor beta chains from one sample, sequenced in a study of CD8 T cells in ankylosing spondylitis. TCRdb reanalysed the 5' RACE reads using MiXCR and keeps one entry per CDR3 protein. This repertoire shows around 390,000 distinct CDR3 sequences, 20% to 25% found once; its top ten account for 16%. Sequencing input: blood, either unsorted or a sorted T cell fraction (not recorded which). The receptors here all came from a male donor with ankylosing spondylitis. Each CDR3 is given with its conserved first and last residue. A D gene is named only where the DNA matches it firmly. Size values are once, few and many counts, or a class for expanded clones, and some rows have none.

D	size	length	V	J	CDR3	DNA
-	many	11	TRBV29-1	TRBJ2-5	CSVIQQETQYF	TGCAGCGTTATACAACAAGAGACCCAGTACTTC
-	many	12	TRBV4-2	TRBJ2-7	CASSQDRREQYF	TGCGCCAGCAGCCAAGATCGAAGAGAGCAGTACTTC
-	many	12	TRBV29-1	TRBJ2-3	CSVEFLTDTQYF	TGCAGCGTTGAATTCCTCACAGATACGCAGTATTTT
TRBD2	-	17	TRBV3-1	TRBJ2-2	CASSQGATGRGTGELFF	TGTGCCAGCAGCCAAGGGGCCACCGGGAGGGGCACCGGGGAGCTGTTTTTT
-	-	15	TRBV5-1	TRBJ1-2	CASSLDGPPKDGYTF	TGCGCCAGCAGCTTGGATGGGCCCCCCAAAGACGGCTACACCTTC
-	many	14	TRBV5-6	TRBJ2-2	CASSWGSSAGELFF	TGTGCCAGCAGCTGGGGGTCTAGCGCCGGGGAGCTGTTTTTT
TRBD2	-	16	TRBV3-1	TRBJ2-3	CASSQGLAWSTDTQYF	TGTGCCAGCAGCCAAGGACTAGCGTGGAGCACAGATACGCAGTATTTT
TRBD1	-	13	TRBV10-2	TRBJ2-7	CASSETTGGEQYF	TGCGCCAGCAGTGAGACAACAGGGGGCGAGCAGTACTTC
TRBD2	-	16	TRBV5-4	TRBJ2-7	CASSLGSGRAPPRWYF	TGTGCCAGCAGCTTGGGTAGCGGGAGGGCCCCCCCCCGTTGGTACTTC
TRBD1	-	15	TRBV24-1	TRBJ2-1	CATSTLGQGDNEQFF	TGTGCCACCAGTACACTAGGACAGGGAGACAATGAGCAGTTCTTC
-	once	14	TRBV5-1	TRBJ2-1	CASSPEPLNNEQFF	TGCGCCAGCAGCCCGGAGCCGCTAAACAATGAGCAGTTCTTC
-	-	15	TRBV2	TRBJ2-1	CAREQGTKRPSEQFF	TGTGCCAGGGAGCAGGGGACCAAGCGGCCCAGTGAGCAGTTCTTC
TRBD1	-	13	TRBV29-1	TRBJ1-1	CSVAEAGGTEAFF	TGCAGCGTCGCAGAGGCAGGGGGCACTGAAGCTTTCTTT
-	-	14	TRBV15	TRBJ2-7	CATSRDRGSYEQYF	TGTGCCACCAGCAGAGATCGGGGCTCGTACGAGCAGTACTTC
TRBD1	few	17	TRBV3-1	TRBJ2-1	CASSQVVRTGGTNEQFF	TGTGCCAGCAGCCAAGTGGTACGGACAGGGGGTACTAATGAGCAGTTCTTC
-	-	13	TRBV5-1	TRBJ1-1	CASSLTGDTEVFF	TGCGCCAGCAGCTTGACGGGAGACACTGAAGTTTTCTTT
-	few	12	TRBV25-1	TRBJ1-2	CASGGPGYGYTF	TGTGCCAGCGGGGGGCCTGGCTATGGCTACACCTTC